These 24 T cell receptor beta chains were sequenced from one sample in a study of blood T cell repertoires in COVID-19. Sequenced by immunoSEQ multiplex PCR; TCRdb stores in-frame clones only, minus some. This table has about 100,000 clones, 85% to 90% appearing once. Sequencing input: peripheral blood. The origin of the receptors is a woman aged 55-70 years in a cohort sampled during active or convalescent COVID-19.

The chain joins TRBV5-1 to TRBJ2-1; 15 positions match TRBD2. Trimming took 2 bases from V and 1 from J; bases not matched to a gene: 16. The germline V gene encodes CDR1 SGHRS and CDR2 YFSETQ. The CDR3 is made up of 22 amino acids. As DNA, the CDR3 is TGCGCCAGCAGCTTTAGGGCAGGGTTGGGACTAGCGGGGGGCAAGTCCTACAATGAGCAGTTCTTC. This sequence encodes CASSFRAGLGLAGGKSYNEQFF.

The V gene is TRBV6-6, the J gene TRBJ1-6; 10 bases are a match to TRBD1. Germline V gives CDR1 MNHNY, CDR2 SVGAGI (reference sequence). Trimming at V came to 2 bases and at J to 7 bases, leaving 2 bases not matched to a gene. CDR3 length: 15 amino acids. CDR3 nucleotide sequence: TGTGCCAGCAGTTACAGGACAGGGGGAAATTCACCCCTCCACTTT. It yields the protein CASSYRTGGNSPLHF.

The rearrangement joins TRBV5-1 to TRBJ1-6; no firm D call. The germline CDR1 and CDR2 sequences are SGHRS and YFSETQ. V gave up 1 base and J gave up 3 bases, with 17 bases separating them. The CDR3 spans 18 residues. The CDR3 DNA follows: TGCGCCAGCAGCTTGAGAGGGAATAACCCCTTCTATAATTCACCCCTCCACTTT. This sequence encodes CASSLRGNNPFYNSPLHF.

This chain links TRBV10-3 with TRBJ1-1, with D tentatively TRBD1 (5 bases). Trimming removed 6 bases from V and 4 bases from J, with 12 bases in between. Germline values: CDR1 ENHRY, CDR2 SYGVKD. The CDR3 sequence is 13 residues long. CDR3 bases: TGTGCCATCAGACTTGACAGAGGCACTGAAGCTTTCTTT. The encoded protein is CAIRLDRGTEAFF.

The chain combines TRBV5-1 with TRBJ1-1, with D perhaps TRBD1 (6 bases). The CDR3 runs 12 residues. The ends were cut back, 4 bases at V and 11 bases at J, with 15 bases in the middle. Per the germline V gene, CDR1 is SGHRS and CDR2 is YFSETQ. Here the CDR3 reads CASSPDSLRAFF. In DNA form, the CDR3 reads TGCGCCAGCAGCCCGGACAGCCTTCGGGCTTTCTTT. Supplemented by reference TRBV5-1 and TRBJ1-1, the full variable domain reads KAGVTQTPRYLIKTRGQQVTLSCSPISGHRSVSWYQQTPGQGLQFLFEYFSETQRNKGNFPGRFSGRQFSNSRSEMNVSTLELGDSALYLCASSPDSLRAFFGQGTRLTVV.

The chain combines TRBV7-9 with TRBJ2-7; possibly TRBD1 for D (6 bases). Per germline, CDR1 SEHNR and CDR2 FQNEAQ (reference sequence). Trimming took off 6 bases at V and 7 bases at J, with 13 bases between the two ends. The CDR3 has 12 residues. The CDR3 DNA sequence: TGTGCCAGCAGTTACACAGGGCGTGAGCAGTACTTC. It translates to CASSYTGREQYF.

V is TRBV5-1 and J is TRBJ1-5, with D possibly matching TRBD1 (6 bases). The CDR3 is made up of 14 amino acids. In germline, CDR1 is SGHRS, CDR2 YFSETQ. Trimming stripped 0 bases from V and 6 bases from J, with 10 bases between. DNA of the CDR3: TGCGCCAGCAGCTTGGAGGCAGGGGTTCAGCCCCAGCATTTT. Translation: CASSLEAGVQPQHF.

This clone appeared a single time. This chain connects TRBV5-1 to TRBJ1-1; D remains unclear. V was shortened by 0 bases and J by 1 base, with 10 bases between the two germline ends. The CDR3 contains 15 residues. The V gene's germline CDR1 is SGHRS and CDR2 YFSETQ. The CDR3 is CASSLGAYGNTEAFF. The CDR3 region has the DNA TGCGCCAGCAGCTTGGGTGCGTATGGGAACACTGAAGCTTTCTTT.

V and J are TRBV5-4 and TRBJ1-2; tentatively, D is TRBD1 (6 bases). The CDR3 runs 14 residues. Germline CDR1 SGHNT, CDR2 YYREEE (reference sequence). Trimming stripped 2 bases from V and 3 bases from J, with 11 bases between. DNA of the CDR3: TGTGCCAGCAGCTTCAGGGGTGGGGACTATGGCTACACCTTC. Amino acids: CASSFRGGDYGYTF.

This clone was counted a few times. This chain connects TRBV19 to TRBJ2-3; the match to TRBD1 covers 8 bases. The CDR3 sequence is 16 residues long. Germline V lookup: CDR1 LNHDA, CDR2 SQIVND (reference sequence). J lost 1 base, V lost 3 bases, and 6 bases had no gene match. The CDR3 sequence: CASSMTAGQGTDTQYF. The DNA for the CDR3 is TGTGCCAGTAGTATGACGGCGGGACAGGGCACAGATACGCAGTATTTT.

This clone was recorded a few times. J is TRBJ2-7 and V is TRBV28, with 12 bases identical to TRBD2. Germline CDR1 is MDHEN and CDR2 is SYDVKM. The CDR3 is made up of 14 amino acids. The junction had 4 bases not matched to a gene; V was cut back by 5 bases and J by 5 bases. CDR3 sequence reads: CASSRTSGRNEQYF. In nucleotides, the CDR3 is TGTGCCAGCAGTCGAACTAGCGGGAGGAACGAGCAGTACTTC. Complete variable domain (other parts from reference TRBV28 and TRBJ2-7): DVKVTQSSRYLVKRTGEKVFLECVQDMDHENMFWYRQDPGLGLRLIYFSYDVKMKEKGDIPEGYSVSREKKERFSLILESASTNQTSMYLCASSRTSGRNEQYFGPGTRLTVT.

In its sample, this clone was seen a few times. The CDR3 bases are TGTGCCAGCAGCCAAGGACCGGGGATGAGGGCGGGGGAGCAGTACTTC. Translation gives CASSQGPGMRAGEQYF. The chain carries TRBV4-2 and TRBJ2-7; TRBD2 might be the D (6 bases). The CDR3 length is 16 residues. Germline CDR1 LGHNA, CDR2 YNFKEQ. Deletions cut 1 base from V and 7 bases from J, with 20 bases between.

J is TRBJ2-7 and V is TRBV24-1; 15 bases are a match to TRBD2. The CDR3 covers 14 residues. The V gene's germline CDR1 is KGHDR and CDR2 SFDVKD. Unmatched junction bases numbered 1, after V lost 4 bases and J lost 7 bases. The CDR3 coding sequence is TGTGCCACCAGTGAGGGACTAGCGGGAGGTGAGCAGTACTTC. Amino acid sequence: CATSEGLAGGEQYF.

The chain uses TRBV15 and TRBJ1-2; D not certain. The V end lost 0 bases, the J end lost 4 bases, and 6 bases lay between the germline ends. The CDR3 length is 13 residues. Germline V lookup: CDR1 LNHNV, CDR2 YYDKDF (reference sequence). CDR3 in amino acids: CATSRDQAYGYTF. The DNA of the CDR3 is TGTGCCACCAGCAGAGATCAGGCCTATGGCTACACCTTC. Supplemented by reference TRBV15 and TRBJ1-2, the full variable domain reads DAMVIQNPRYQVTQFGKPVTLSCSQTLNHNVMYWYQQKSSQAPKLLFHYYDKDFNNEADTPDNFQSRRPNTSFCFLDIRSPGLGDTAMYLCATSRDQAYGYTFGSGTRLTVV.

The chain couples TRBV7-9 to TRBJ2-1; D is possibly TRBD1 (5 bases). Trimming removed 7 bases at V and 0 bases at J, with 10 bases between. CDR3 length: 14 amino acids. Germline V gene lookup returns CDR1 SEHNR and CDR2 FQNEAQ (reference sequence). The CDR3 nucleotides are TGTGCCAGCACCGTGGACAACTCCTACAATGAGCAGTTCTTC. This encodes CASTVDNSYNEQFF.

The V call is TRBV19, the J call TRBJ1-5; D is perhaps TRBD1 (5 bases). Trimming removed 1 base from V and 4 bases from J, with 14 bases in between. The CDR3 consists of 16 residues. Germline CDR1 LNHDA, CDR2 SQIVND (reference sequence). The CDR3 region is CASSIGPVGANQPQHF. DNA of the CDR3: TGTGCCAGTAGTATAGGCCCCGTTGGGGCAAATCAGCCCCAGCATTTT.

This chain links TRBV7-3 with TRBJ2-7, with D tentatively TRBD2 (5 bases). Germline V gives CDR1 SGHTA, CDR2 FQGTGA. This CDR3 region has 13 residues. V lost 9 bases and J lost 0, with 12 bases in between. The CDR3 spells CARGSTSSYEQYF. The CDR3 DNA sequence: TGTGCCAGAGGGTCTACTAGCTCCTACGAGCAGTACTTC.

The V and J genes are TRBV27 and TRBJ1-6; D may be TRBD1 (6 bases). The CDR3 length is 15 residues. The V and J ends lost 3 bases and 10 bases respectively, with 16 bases between them. From germline, CDR1 is MNHEY and CDR2 SMNVEV (reference sequence). The DNA for the CDR3 is TGTGCCAGCAGTTTGGCAGGGGACGTGGTGTCACCCCTCCACTTT. Its protein product is CASSLAGDVVSPLHF.

The chain has TRBV4-1 and TRBJ2-5; D may be TRBD2 (5 bases). Germline lookup yields CDR1 MGHRA and CDR2 YSYEKL. The CDR3 is made up of 16 amino acids. V was trimmed by 0 bases and J by 1 base, leaving 12 bases between them. This CDR3 is CASSQDREGLQETQYF. CDR3 coding DNA: TGCGCCAGCAGCCAAGATCGGGAAGGCCTCCAAGAGACCCAGTACTTC.

V is TRBV7-9 and J is TRBJ1-1; TRBD1 might be the D (5 bases). Deletions cut 5 bases from V and 4 bases from J, with 17 bases between. The CDR3 covers 15 residues. Germline CDR1 reads SEHNR; CDR2 reads FQNEAQ (reference sequence). The CDR3 coding sequence is TGTGCCAGCAGCACATGGCCGGCTCAGGGCACTGAAGCTTTCTTT. Protein: CASSTWPAQGTEAFF. Full variable domain (outside the CDR3, taken from reference TRBV7-9 and TRBJ1-1): DTGVSQNPRHKITKRGQNVTFRCDPISEHNRLYWYRQTLGQGPEFLTYFQNEAQLEKSRLLSDRFSAERPKGSFSTLEIQRTEQGDSAMYLCASSTWPAQGTEAFFGQGTRLTVV.

V usage is TRBV5-1 and J usage is TRBJ1-2, with D tentatively TRBD1 (6 bases). CDR1 is SGHRS, CDR2 YFSETQ, per germline. The CDR3 extends over 14 amino acids. Trimming pared 2 bases from V and 7 bases from J, leaving 15 bases between. CDR3 DNA sequence: TGCGCCAGCAGCTTACCCTCAGGGGAGAGTGGCTACACCTTC. It yields the protein CASSLPSGESGYTF.

The chain uses TRBV30 and TRBJ2-5, with a weak D call TRBD2 (5 bases). Germline CDR1 GTSNPN, CDR2 SVGIG (reference sequence). CDR3 size: 12 residues. V gave up 4 bases and J gave up 4 bases, with 10 bases separating them. The CDR3 reads CAWNGVAETQYF. As DNA, the CDR3 is TGTGCCTGGAACGGGGTCGCAGAGACCCAGTACTTC.

The chain uses TRBV3-1 (or the pseudogene TRBV3-2) and TRBJ1-2, with 7 bases lining up with TRBD1. The CDR3 spans 12 residues. V gave up 4 bases and J gave up 5 bases; unmatched junction bases: 1. CDR1 and CDR2 (germline): LGHDT, YNNKEL (reference sequence). The CDR3 loop reads CASSPGGYGYTF. DNA for the CDR3: TGTGCCAGCAGCCCAGGGGGTTATGGCTACACCTTC.

The rearrangement links TRBV7-2 to TRBJ2-5; D perhaps matches TRBD1 (5 bases). The V and J ends lost 4 bases and 9 bases respectively, with 12 bases between them. CDR1 is SGHTA and CDR2 is FQGNSA in the germline V gene. This CDR3 contains 12 residues. The CDR3 coding sequence is TGTGCCAGCAGCTCCACCCAGGGTTCCCAGTACTTC. Encoded protein: CASSSTQGSQYF.